This TCR beta chain was captured by sequencing in a study of T cells in localized non-small cell lung cancer. Method: immunoSEQ multiplex PCR; TCRdb's copy keeps in-frame clones and lacks some. The sample consists of 8,500 to 13,000 clones, 70% to 80% of them appearing once. In germline, CDR1 is SGHAT, CDR2 FQNNGV. The CDR3 runs to 16 residues. Trimming took 5 bases from V and 12 from J, leaving 28 bases between them. The genes are TRBV11-2 and TRBJ1-2, with D hard to call. The source of this sequence is a male donor aged 60 or over with stage I lung adenocarcinoma. Sample: peripheral blood, taken before any cancer treatment. CDR3 loop: CASSTLAPSTAFGNTF. The DNA of the CDR3 is TGTGCCAGCAGCACCCTAGCCCCTTCGACGGCCTTTGGAAACACCTTC.